These 8 T cell receptor beta chains came from one sample sequenced in a study of T cells after yellow fever vaccination. TCRdb used MiXCR to reprocess the 5' RACE reads, holding one entry per CDR3 protein. Of 350,000 to 450,000 distinct CDR3 sequences detected, 6.2% appear once; the ten largest clones hold approximately 15%. Sample: PBMCs, taken 5 days after the yellow fever booster vaccination. These receptors all stem from a man under 40 who received the YFV17D yellow fever vaccine.

The chain is built from TRBV16 and TRBJ2-7; 7 bases align to TRBD2. From germline, CDR1 is KGHSY and CDR2 FQNENV. Trimming took 0 bases from V and 3 from J; bases not matched to a gene: 5. The CDR3 is 15 amino acids. The CDR3 here is CASSQSAGAGYEQYF. Written as DNA, the CDR3 is TGTGCCAGCAGCCAATCCGCGGGAGCGGGCTACGAGCAGTACTTC.

The chain recombines TRBV3-1 with TRBJ2-5; D is possibly TRBD2 (6 bases). V lost 3 bases to trimming and J lost 5 bases, with 13 bases between them. The germline gives CDR1 LGHDT, CDR2 YNNKEL (reference sequence). This CDR3 spans 14 amino acids. CDR3 protein: CASSQSTGDETQYF. In nucleotides, the CDR3 is TGTGCCAGCAGCCAGTCTACGGGAGATGAGACCCAGTACTTC.

This clonotype was counted ten times or more. The rearrangement uses TRBV2 and TRBJ2-3; D not certain. In germline, CDR1 is SNHLY, CDR2 FYNNEI. The CDR3 length is 13 residues. V was trimmed by 1 base and J by 1 base, leaving 3 bases between them. The CDR3 nucleotides are TGTGCCAGCAGTGAAGACCGCACAGATACGCAGTATTTT. The encoded protein is CASSEDRTDTQYF.

The V call is TRBV20-1, the J call TRBJ2-7; weak D call: TRBD2 (6 bases). Germline V gene data show CDR1 as DFQATT and CDR2 as SNEGSKA (reference sequence). Trimming shortened V by 4 bases and J by 2 bases, and 18 bases separated the two germline ends. The CDR3 runs 15 residues. The CDR3 sequence: CSAIGSGVSPYEQYF. In nucleotides, the CDR3 is TGCAGTGCTATCGGTTCGGGGGTCTCCCCCTACGAGCAGTACTTC.

Written as DNA, the CDR3 is TGTGCCAGCAGATATTCGCCGGGACTAGCGGGAGGTCTAGATACGCAGTATTTT. Translation gives CASRYSPGLAGGLDTQYF. V usage is TRBV11-2 and J usage is TRBJ2-3; 15 nucleotides align to TRBD2. Per the germline V gene, CDR1 is SGHAT and CDR2 is FQNNGV. Trimming at V came to 6 bases and at J to 5 bases, leaving 12 bases not matched to a gene. This CDR3 has 18 amino acids.

This clonotype showed up many times. The genes are TRBV20-1 and TRBJ2-7; 11 positions match TRBD2. The CDR3 has 14 residues. Germline CDR1 DFQATT, CDR2 SNEGSKA (reference sequence). The V gene end was trimmed by 8 bases and the J gene end by 4 bases; junction bases not matched to a gene: 10. As DNA, the CDR3 is TGCAGTCACTTAGACACTAGCGGGAGTTACGAGCAGTACTTC. This encodes CSHLDTSGSYEQYF.

This clonotype has more than one count but fewer than ten. The J gene is TRBJ2-7, the V gene TRBV7-2, with 8 positions matching TRBD2. The J segment lost 4 bases and the V segment lost 4 bases, leaving 9 bases of the junction unmatched. The CDR3 has 15 residues. The germline V gene encodes CDR1 SGHTA and CDR2 FQGNSA. The CDR3 region has the DNA TGTGCCAGCAGCTCCCGGGAGGGCCCGTCTTACGAGCAGTACTTC. Translation: CASSSREGPSYEQYF.

At least ten counts were recorded for this clonotype. The rearrangement uses TRBV27 and TRBJ1-1; D is uncertain. Germline loops: CDR1 MNHEY, CDR2 SMNVEV (reference sequence). CDR3 length equals 16 residues. V lost 5 bases and J lost 1, with 17 bases in between. CDR3 nucleotide sequence: TGTGCCAGCAGTCGGACCGCAAGGGTAGCGAACACTGAAGCTTTCTTT. It yields the protein CASSRTARVANTEAFF.